What follows are 18 T cell receptor beta chains derived from one specimen sequenced in a study of beta chain features in type 1 diabetes. Expressed TCRB transcripts were sequenced because the entire RNA isolate underwent reverse transcription. Measured with immunoSEQ multiplex PCR; TCRdb has only the in-frame clones, and not every one. The table lists about 150,000 clones, 40% to 55% of them singletons. Material: Tregs from blood. The origin of the receptors is a man in his late teens or twenties in good health.

This clone came up a few times. The rearrangement uses TRBV30 and TRBJ1-1; no firm D call. Germline loops: CDR1 GTSNPN, CDR2 SVGIG (reference sequence). CDR3 length equals 15 residues. With 0 bases removed from V and 4 bases from J, the gap between germline ends came to 15 bases. In nucleotides, the CDR3 is TGTGCCTGGAGTGTAAGGCCTACCTCAGGCACTGAAGCTTTCTTT. Translation: CAWSVRPTSGTEAFF.

V usage is TRBV10-3 and J usage is TRBJ1-5; 9 bases are shared with TRBD1. V gave up 6 bases and J gave up 3 bases; unmatched junction bases: 3. CDR3 length: 14 amino acids. Germline values: CDR1 ENHRY, CDR2 SYGVKD. This chain's CDR3 is CAIRDRGYNQPQHF. The CDR3 bases are TGTGCCATCAGGGACAGGGGCTACAATCAGCCCCAGCATTTT.

The CDR3 loop is CASSFGGSPLHF. The DNA of the CDR3 is TGTGCCAGCAGTTTTGGGGGGTCACCCCTCCACTTT. The rearrangement joins TRBV6-6 to TRBJ1-6; maybe TRBD1 (5 bases). The CDR3 has 12 residues. V was trimmed by 4 bases and J by 10 bases, leaving 8 bases between them. Germline CDR1 and CDR2: MNHNY and SVGAGI (reference sequence).

J is TRBJ2-3 and V is TRBV7-9, with 8 bases matching TRBD1. With V trimmed by 5 bases and J by 3 bases, 10 bases remained unmatched. This CDR3 is built from 16 residues. CDR1 SEHNR and CDR2 FQNEAQ come from the germline V gene (reference sequence). The CDR3 sequence is CASSNRRTGRTDTQYF. The CDR3 DNA sequence: TGTGCCAGCAGCAACAGGCGGACAGGGCGAACAGATACGCAGTATTTT.

The DNA for the CDR3 is TGTGCCAGCAGTTTGCCCCCCTTCGCGGGGGGGCCAGATACGCAGTATTTT. This sequence encodes CASSLPPFAGGPDTQYF. The chain combines TRBV28 with TRBJ2-3, with TRBD2 matching over 9 bases. Germline CDR1 reads MDHEN; CDR2 reads SYDVKM. Germline trimming cut 3 bases from V and 4 bases from J; bases unmatched to any gene: 11. This CDR3 has 17 residues.

The CDR3 region has the DNA TGTGCCAGCAGTCCTTGGACTAGCACGGGGGACCAGTACTTC. As protein: CASSPWTSTGDQYF. The chain has TRBV28 and TRBJ2-5; 8 nucleotides match TRBD2. Germline V gene data show CDR1 as MDHEN and CDR2 as SYDVKM. Trimming cost V 5 bases and J 10 bases; bases outside gene matches: 12. The CDR3 is 14 amino acids.

The chain is built from TRBV28 and TRBJ1-1, with 9 bases identical to TRBD1. Germline lookup yields CDR1 MDHEN and CDR2 SYDVKM. V shed 5 bases and J 6 bases; nucleotides not matched to a gene: 10. This CDR3 is 15 amino acids long. The CDR3 bases are TGTGCCAGCAGTCCATCGGACAGGGGTTTCGCTGAAGCTTTCTTT. Amino acid sequence: CASSPSDRGFAEAFF. Looking up the rest from reference TRBV28 and TRBJ1-1 gives the full variable domain: DVKVTQSSRYLVKRTGEKVFLECVQDMDHENMFWYRQDPGLGLRLIYFSYDVKMKEKGDIPEGYSVSREKKERFSLILESASTNQTSMYLCASSPSDRGFAEAFFGQGTRLTVV.

This clone was observed a handful of times. The V and J genes are TRBV7-9 and TRBJ2-7; 9 nucleotides line up with TRBD1. The CDR3 loop spans 13 amino acids. The V and J ends lost 2 bases and 6 bases, in that order; junction bases with no gene match: 2. Germline CDR1 is SEHNR and CDR2 is FQNEAQ (reference sequence). The CDR3 spells CASSLRTGAEQYF. The CDR3 DNA sequence: TGTGCCAGCAGCTTAAGGACAGGGGCCGAGCAGTACTTC.

DNA for the CDR3: TGTGCCAGCAGCAAAGCGCTTTCAGGCCCGGACTATGGCTACACCTTC. Translating gives CASSKALSGPDYGYTF. The J gene is TRBJ1-2, the V gene TRBV21-1; TRBD1 is the table's D call, not checked against the DNA. TRBV21-1 corresponds to a pseudogene. The CDR3 length is 16 residues.

This clone was seen only a few times. This chain links TRBV10-3 with TRBJ1-3; 8 bases map to TRBD1. The CDR3 is 14 amino acids. The germline CDR1 and CDR2 sequences are ENHRY and SYGVKD. V was clipped by 7 bases and J by 4 bases; unmatched bases: 6. CDR3 nucleotides: TGTGCCATCACCGGACAGGGCGCAGGAAACACCATATATTTT. Residues: CAITGQGAGNTIYF.

This chain's CDR3 is CASSLVGSLGETQYF. The CDR3 DNA reads TGTGCCAGCAGTTTGGTCGGGAGTCTTGGAGAGACCCAGTACTTC. This chain connects TRBV6-5 to TRBJ2-5, with D possibly being TRBD2 (6 bases). The CDR3 loop spans 15 amino acids. Germline CDR1 reads MNHEY; CDR2 reads SVGAGI. V shed 4 bases and J shed 4 bases, with 16 bases lying between them.

This clone was seen only a few times. V usage is TRBV5-1 and J usage is TRBJ1-2; 9 nucleotides align to TRBD1. The V gene's germline CDR1 is SGHRS and CDR2 YFSETQ. The CDR3 runs 15 residues. Trimming took 0 bases from V and 4 from J; bases not matched to a gene: 4. CDR3 region: CASSLAGQGSYGYTF. The CDR3 coding sequence is TGCGCCAGCAGCTTGGCGGGACAGGGTAGCTATGGCTACACCTTC.

The CDR3 reads CASSLPGGDTQYF. For the CDR3, the DNA is TGTGCCAGCAGTTTACCCGGGGGGGATACGCAGTATTTT. The gene calls are TRBV28 and TRBJ2-3, with 7 bases identical to TRBD2. CDR3 length equals 13 residues. Trimming at V came to 2 bases and at J to 6 bases, leaving 2 bases not matched to a gene. CDR1 is MDHEN, CDR2 SYDVKM, per germline.

The rearrangement joins TRBV7-2 to TRBJ2-3; D perhaps matches TRBD2 (5 bases). Trimming cost V 3 bases and J 2 bases, with 9 bases left between them. Looked up from germline, CDR1 is SGHTA and CDR2 is FQGNSA. The length of the CDR3 is 14 residues. Here the CDR3 DNA reads TGTGCCAGCAGCTTGTCGGGGATCACAGATACGCAGTATTTT. It translates to CASSLSGITDTQYF.

This clone came up a few times. The same CDR3 also results from other DNA sequences found in this sample. This rearrangement joins TRBV18 to TRBJ1-2; tentative D call: TRBD1 (5 bases). CDR1 and CDR2 (germline): KGHSH, LQKENI. V was cut by 2 bases and J by 2 bases, with 6 bases left in between. The CDR3 is 13 residues long. The CDR3 coding sequence is TGTGCCAGCTCACCAACAGGCAACTATGGCTACACCTTC. This translates into CASSPTGNYGYTF.

This clone has a handful of counts. J is TRBJ1-1 and V is TRBV5-1; 8 bases are shared with TRBD1. V was clipped by 6 bases and J by 5 bases; unmatched bases: 6. CDR3 length: 13 amino acids. Germline values: CDR1 SGHRS, CDR2 YFSETQ. The CDR3 region has the DNA TGCGCCAGCATCGGACAGGGTAGGACTGAAGCTTTCTTT. This sequence encodes CASIGQGRTEAFF.

CDR3 residues: CSVEQGGDEQYF. CDR3 DNA sequence: TGCAGCGTTGAACAGGGGGGCGACGAGCAGTACTTC. This chain connects TRBV29-1 to TRBJ2-7, with a possible D match to TRBD1 (7 bases). CDR1 SQVTM and CDR2 ANQGSEA come from the germline V gene. Deletions cut 2 bases from V and 5 bases from J, with 10 bases between. The CDR3 is 12 residues long.

The chain couples TRBV2 to TRBJ1-4; D unclear. Trimming cost V 4 bases and J 0 bases, with 9 bases left between them. The CDR3 runs to 15 residues. Germline V lookup: CDR1 SNHLY, CDR2 FYNNEI. The CDR3 nucleotides are TGTGCCAGCAGTGCAAACAGTGCAACTAATGAAAAACTGTTTTTT. It yields the protein CASSANSATNEKLFF.